This T cell receptor beta chain was sequenced for a study of blood T cells in healthy people across ages. The study, taken as a whole, reports: Older age coincided with a roughly linear decline in TCR beta diversity per million T cells. Comparison with aged donors showed that long-lived donors had more naive CD4+ cells and higher diversity.

A J-beta primer mix and a sample-barcoded 5' primer were used in a second PCR of about 7 to 12 cycles. TCRdb reprocessed the 5' RACE reads with MiXCR, giving one entry per CDR3 protein. The sample has about 670,000 distinct CDR3 sequences, roughly half seen once. The V gene end was trimmed by 7 bases and the J gene end by 5 bases; junction bases not matched to a gene: 12. Per the germline V gene, CDR1 is DFQATT and CDR2 is SNEGSKA (reference sequence). The CDR3 is 15 residues long. As for this clonotype: The target antigen is unknown.

Healthy individuals of Caucasian origin from Russia, aged 6 to 90, served as donors. Samples each had at least 5 micrograms of total RNA extracted. The sequence derives from an elderly woman in good health. The genes are TRBV20-1 and TRBJ2-1; TRBD1 matches 9 bases. Material: blood. CDR3 sequence reads: CSGSNRDRVDNEQFF. DNA for the CDR3: TGCAGTGGTTCAAACCGGGACAGGGTAGACAATGAGCAGTTCTTC.